This T cell receptor beta chain was recorded in a study of cytomegalovirus exposure and HLA in healthy donors. Study-wide background: The approximately 120 validation repertoires were reported in a later analysis to have been generated on the same platform as the approximately 700 first-cohort repertoires.

V was pared by 0 bases and J by 6 bases, with 12 bases between. Germline CDR1 is SGHRS and CDR2 is YFSETQ. The CDR3 is 15 amino acids. The donors formed part of the roughly 120-subject validation cohort, distinct from the approximately 670-subject first cohort. General observations from the study: There were under 200 TCR beta chains listed as cytomegalovirus-associated.

On this clone itself: The antigen is not known.

Profiled with immunoSEQ multiplex PCR; TCRdb holds only in-frame clones, not every one. Of hundreds of thousands of clones in the sample, 86% are singletons; the top ten hold 0.83%. The gene calls are TRBV5-1 and TRBJ2-2; maybe TRBD1 (5 bases). Specimen: PBMCs. The TCR comes from a woman between 18 and 29 years old in good health and CMV-seronegative. CDR3 protein: CASSLARAAAGELFF. The CDR3 region has the DNA TGCGCCAGCAGCTTGGCCAGGGCAGCAGCCGGGGAGCTGTTTTTT.